A single sample gave rise to the 2 T cell receptor beta chains below, sequenced in a study of control samples from healthy donors and cancer patients. Clones were sequenced by immunoSEQ multiplex PCR, and TCRdb holds only the in-frame ones, with some missing. Among nearly 200,000 clones listed, about nine tenths were seen once. Sequencing was performed on blood. These receptors all stem from a man aged 30 to 39 in good health.

In this sample, this clone turned up once. The genes are TRBV19 and TRBJ1-2, with unresolved D. V lost 8 bases to trimming and J lost 8 bases, with 15 bases between them. Germline values: CDR1 LNHDA, CDR2 SQIVND (reference sequence). The CDR3 loop spans 12 amino acids. CDR3 residues: CASASGHGGYTF. CDR3 DNA: TGTGCCAGTGCCAGCGGCCACGGGGGCTACACCTTC.

This sequence joins TRBV5-6 and TRBJ1-2, with 8 bases fitting TRBD1. The CDR3 covers 16 residues. The junction had 7 bases not matched to a gene; V was cut back by 1 base and J by 2 bases. Germline V gives CDR1 SGHDT, CDR2 YYEEEE. Here the CDR3 DNA reads TGTGCCAGCAGCTTGTTCCCGGACAGGGTAAACTATGGCTACACCTTC. Amino acids: CASSLFPDRVNYGYTF.